Below, 26 T cell receptor beta chains from the same sample are listed, as sequenced in a study of blood T cell repertoires in COVID-19. TCRdb's table, derived via immunoSEQ multiplex PCR, lists solely in-frame clones and lacks some. The sample yields 170,000 or so clones, more than 90% seen once. The sequencing input was peripheral blood. The receptor source for this set is a man aged 50 to 60 with acute or convalescent COVID-19.

This sequence joins TRBV18 and TRBJ2-6; no definite D call. V lost 1 base to trimming and J lost 0 bases, with 10 bases between them. Germline values: CDR1 KGHSH, CDR2 LQKENI. CDR3 length: 17 residues. The CDR3 is CASSPRAVSSGANVLTF. The CDR3 bases are TGTGCCAGCTCACCACGGGCAGTGAGCTCTGGGGCCAACGTCCTGACTTTC.

The gene calls are TRBV5-1 and TRBJ2-3; 10 bases align to TRBD1. The CDR3 is 14 amino acids. V trimming: 4 bases; J trimming: 7 bases; junction bases outside the gene matches: 6. Germline loops: CDR1 SGHRS, CDR2 YFSETQ. CDR3: CASSVGQGLNTQYF. DNA for the CDR3: TGCGCCAGCAGCGTGGGACAGGGGCTTAATACGCAGTATTTT.

The table lists this clone with a few counts. The chain is built from TRBV9 and TRBJ1-4; 8 nucleotides match TRBD1. Losses at the gene ends were 0 bases for V and 6 bases for J; bases not matched to a gene: 7. CDR3 length: 16 amino acids. Looked up from germline, CDR1 is SGDLS and CDR2 is YYNGEE. DNA for the CDR3: TGTGCCAGCAGCGTAGAACAGGGGGACGTCTATGAAAAACTGTTTTTT. This encodes CASSVEQGDVYEKLFF. The full variable domain, its missing parts supplied by reference TRBV9 and TRBJ1-4, is DSGVTQTPKHLITATGQRVTLRCSPRSGDLSVYWYQQSLDQGLQFLIQYYNGEERAKGNILERFSAQQFPDLHSELNLSSLELGDSALYFCASSVEQGDVYEKLFFGSGTQLSVL.

The rearrangement uses TRBV7-9 and TRBJ1-1; D is perhaps TRBD1 (6 bases). This CDR3 comprises 14 residues. Deletions cut 5 bases from V and 0 bases from J, with 10 bases between. Germline V gene lookup returns CDR1 SEHNR and CDR2 FQNEAQ (reference sequence). CDR3 in DNA: TGTGCCAGCAGCACCAGGGGACTGAACACTGAAGCTTTCTTT. Translated, it gives CASSTRGLNTEAFF.

This chain connects TRBV4-3 to TRBJ1-6, with D perhaps TRBD1 (6 bases). Trimming removed 1 base at V and 6 bases at J, with 13 bases between. Germline V gene lookup returns CDR1 LGHNA and CDR2 YSLEER. This CDR3 is built from 16 residues. The CDR3 loop is CASSQGRTAFNSPLHF. DNA of the CDR3: TGCGCCAGCAGCCAAGGGCGGACAGCTTTTAATTCACCCCTCCACTTT.

The chain joins TRBV7-2 to TRBJ2-3; no clear D. Between the trimmed V and J ends, which lost 4 bases and 1 base, there was a span of 9 bases. Germline V lookup: CDR1 SGHTA, CDR2 FQGNSA. This CDR3 spans 14 amino acids. The CDR3 DNA reads as TGTGCCAGCAGCTCTAAGCCGGGCACAGATACGCAGTATTTT. It codes for CASSSKPGTDTQYF.

The chain is built from TRBV2 and TRBJ2-2, with TRBD1 identical over 7 bases. Germline CDR1 SNHLY, CDR2 FYNNEI. This CDR3 region has 14 residues. V was pared by 7 bases and J by 4 bases, with 6 bases of the junction left unmatched. CDR3 sequence reads: CASTRDRSTGELFF. The CDR3 DNA reads as TGTGCCAGCACCCGGGACAGAAGCACCGGGGAGCTGTTTTTT. Complete variable domain (other parts from reference TRBV2 and TRBJ2-2): EPEVTQTPSHQVTQMGQEVILRCVPISNHLYFYWYRQILGQKVEFLVSFYNNEISEKSEIFDDQFSVERPDGSNFTLKIRSTKLEDSAMYFCASTRDRSTGELFFGEGSRLTVL.

J is TRBJ2-3 and V is TRBV7-9, with a weak D call TRBD1 (5 bases). The length of the CDR3 is 14 residues. V lost 5 bases and J 4 bases, leaving 13 bases between the germline ends. Germline CDR1 SEHNR, CDR2 FQNEAQ (reference sequence). Written as DNA, the CDR3 is TGTGCCAGCAGCCAGGGTTGGGGTGCAGATACGCAGTATTTT. It specifies CASSQGWGADTQYF. Supplemented by reference TRBV7-9 and TRBJ2-3, the full variable domain reads DTGVSQNPRHKITKRGQNVTFRCDPISEHNRLYWYRQTLGQGPEFLTYFQNEAQLEKSRLLSDRFSAERPKGSFSTLEIQRTEQGDSAMYLCASSQGWGADTQYFGPGTRLTVL.

This clone was counted only a few times. The rearrangement joins TRBV2 to TRBJ1-1, with 8 bases matching TRBD1. V gave up 8 bases and J gave up 8 bases; unmatched junction bases: 10. CDR3 length: 13 residues. Germline V CDR1 and CDR2: SNHLY, FYNNEI. CDR3 region: CASDLQGVGEAFF. CDR3 DNA sequence: TGTGCCAGCGACCTACAGGGGGTTGGGGAAGCTTTCTTT.

This clone was picked up one time. The rearrangement uses TRBV7-8 and TRBJ2-1, with D perhaps TRBD2 (6 bases). Trimming removed 3 bases from V and 2 bases from J, with 11 bases in between. The CDR3 contains 15 residues. CDR1 is SGHVS, CDR2 FQNEAQ, per germline. In DNA, the CDR3 is TGTGCCAGCAGCTTCGGTAGCGGCCCCTACAATGAGCAGTTCTTC. Its protein product is CASSFGSGPYNEQFF. Looking up the rest from reference TRBV7-8 and TRBJ2-1 gives the full variable domain: GAGVSQSPRYKVAKRGQDVALRCDPISGHVSLFWYQQALGQGPEFLTYFQNEAQLDKSGLPSDRFFAERPEGSVSTLKIQRTQQEDSAVYLCASSFGSGPYNEQFFGPGTRLTVL.

The CDR3 protein is CASSPSGSPYEQYF. The CDR3 DNA follows: TGTGCCAGCAGCCCCAGCGGGAGCCCCTACGAGCAGTACTTC. The V call is TRBV7-9, the J call TRBJ2-7; 8 nucleotides align to TRBD2. V gave up 5 bases and J gave up 2 bases; unmatched junction bases: 5. This CDR3 spans 14 amino acids. The germline CDR1 and CDR2 sequences are SEHNR and FQNEAQ (reference sequence). The full variable domain, its missing parts supplied by reference TRBV7-9 and TRBJ2-7, is DTGVSQNPRHKITKRGQNVTFRCDPISEHNRLYWYRQTLGQGPEFLTYFQNEAQLEKSRLLSDRFSAERPKGSFSTLEIQRTEQGDSAMYLCASSPSGSPYEQYFGPGTRLTVT.

The chain combines TRBV23-1 with TRBJ2-7, with D possibly being TRBD2 (5 bases). TRBV23-1 counts as an open reading frame of uncertain function. V was cut by 8 bases and J by 4 bases, with 21 bases left in between. The CDR3 contains 15 residues. This chain's CDR3 is CASFKLVSGEYEQYV. CDR3 nucleotides: TGCGCCAGCTTTAAACTAGTTTCGGGTGAGTACGAGCAGTACGTC.

A single count supports this clone. The CDR3: CATSDASDNGYTF. The CDR3 DNA reads as TGTGCCACCAGTGATGCCTCGGACAATGGCTACACCTTC. The rearrangement joins TRBV24-1 to TRBJ1-2; a weak D match, TRBD1 (5 bases). The ends were cut back, 3 bases at V and 6 bases at J, with 10 bases in the middle. The germline V gene has CDR1 KGHDR and CDR2 SFDVKD. The CDR3 is 13 residues long.

This chain uses TRBV7-2 with TRBJ1-5; TRBD1 matches 7 bases. With 7 bases clipped from V and 1 base from J, the junction kept 4 bases outside the gene matches. CDR3 length: 14 amino acids. The V gene's germline CDR1 is SGHTA and CDR2 FQGNSA. This CDR3 is CASTGQASNQPQHF. CDR3 DNA sequence: TGTGCCAGCACCGGACAGGCGAGCAATCAGCCCCAGCATTTT.

The rearrangement joins TRBV20-1 to TRBJ2-3, with 11 bases aligning to TRBD2. Germline V lookup: CDR1 DFQATT, CDR2 SNEGSKA (reference sequence). The V segment lost 3 bases and the J segment 0 bases; nucleotides outside the gene matches: 2. CDR3 length: 15 residues. The CDR3 loop is CSASRLAGSTDTQYF. CDR3 DNA: TGCAGTGCTAGTAGACTAGCGGGGAGCACAGATACGCAGTATTTT.

This clone was found once. Here the CDR3 DNA reads TGTGCCAGCAGCCAACTAGGGACAGGAGATCCCCGAAGCTCCTACGAGCAGTACGTC. Translating gives CASSQLGTGDPRSSYEQYV. The chain recombines TRBV6-2 or TRBV6-3 with TRBJ2-7; 8 bases match TRBD1. This CDR3 contains 19 residues. The junction had 19 bases not matched to a gene; V was cut back by 6 bases and J by 0 bases. CDR1 is MNHEY, CDR2 SVGEGT, per germline.

The chain is built from TRBV6-5 and TRBJ1-3, with TRBD1 matching over 8 bases. The CDR3 consists of 15 residues. The germline CDR1 and CDR2 sequences are MNHEY and SVGAGI. V shed 6 bases and J 0 bases; nucleotides not matched to a gene: 4. The CDR3 spells CASRDDRGSGNTIYF. The CDR3 region has the DNA TGTGCCAGCAGAGACGACAGGGGCTCTGGAAACACCATATATTTT.

CDR3 region: CASSLIGTGGTGELFF. DNA of the CDR3: TGTGCCAGCAGCCTAATCGGGACAGGGGGCACCGGGGAGCTGTTTTTT. This chain joins TRBV7-9 and TRBJ2-2, with 11 bases fitting TRBD1. The CDR3 runs 16 residues. Germline values: CDR1 SEHNR, CDR2 FQNEAQ (reference sequence). Trimming cost V 5 bases and J 4 bases; bases outside gene matches: 6.

This CDR3 is CASSLLLGGEKLFF. The CDR3 coding sequence is TGTGCCAGCAGCTTACTCCTCGGCGGAGAAAAACTGTTTTTT. The rearrangement links TRBV7-2 to TRBJ1-4; D unclear. V lost 2 bases to trimming and J lost 8 bases, with 12 bases between them. This CDR3 is built from 14 residues. CDR1 is SGHTA, CDR2 FQGNSA, per germline.

The chain couples TRBV28 to TRBJ2-2; maybe TRBD2 (7 bases). Trimming stripped 6 bases from V and 8 bases from J, with 22 bases between. The CDR3 spans 16 residues. Germline assignment: CDR1 MDHEN and CDR2 SYDVKM. The CDR3 DNA reads as TGTGCCAGCAGCGAAGGCGGGGGCCTGAGCACTGGGGAGCTGTTTTTT. Residues: CASSEGGGLSTGELFF. Supplemented by reference TRBV28 and TRBJ2-2, the full variable domain reads DVKVTQSSRYLVKRTGEKVFLECVQDMDHENMFWYRQDPGLGLRLIYFSYDVKMKEKGDIPEGYSVSREKKERFSLILESASTNQTSMYLCASSEGGGLSTGELFFGEGSRLTVL.

This clone is a singleton in its sample. This chain links TRBV28 with TRBJ2-5; 7 bases are a match to TRBD1. This CDR3 is built from 14 residues. With V trimmed by 6 bases and J by 1 base, 5 bases remained unmatched. Germline V gives CDR1 MDHEN, CDR2 SYDVKM. The CDR3 DNA sequence: TGTGCCAGCAGGCCCGGGACAGTCCAAGAGACCCAGTACTTC. As protein: CASRPGTVQETQYF.

The chain couples TRBV7-2 to TRBJ2-1, with 10 nucleotides matching TRBD2. Per the germline V gene, CDR1 is SGHTA and CDR2 is FQGNSA. V shed 4 bases, J shed 8 bases, and the junction held 11 bases outside the gene matches. The CDR3 extends over 16 amino acids. The chain's CDR3 is CASSWKIAGGWDEQFF. For the CDR3, the DNA is TGTGCCAGCAGCTGGAAAATAGCGGGGGGCTGGGATGAGCAGTTCTTC.

As regards this clone: One junction end disagrees with the germline gene, perhaps due to a read error. The chain combines TRBV5-4 with TRBJ2-3; D is unclear. The germline V gene encodes CDR1 SGHNT and CDR2 YYREEE (reference sequence). The CDR3 has 12 amino acids. In DNA form, the CDR3 reads TGTGCTAGCAGCACAACCTCAGATACGCAGTATTTT. Translation gives CASSTTSDTQYF. Complete variable domain (other parts from reference TRBV5-4 and TRBJ2-3): ETGVTQSPTHLIKTRGQQVTLRCSSQSGHNTVSWYQQALGQGPQFIFQYYREEENGRGNFPPRFSGLQFPNYSSELNVNALELDDSALYLCASSTTSDTQYFGPGTRLTVL.

This chain joins TRBV6-2 or TRBV6-3 and TRBJ1-5, with 7 positions matching TRBD1. Losses at the gene ends were 2 bases for V and 6 bases for J; bases not matched to a gene: 4. The CDR3 length is 14 residues. Germline V gives CDR1 MNHEY, CDR2 SVGEGT. DNA of the CDR3: TGTGCCAGCAGTTACCGGACAGGTCTTCAGCCCCAGCATTTT. Translated: CASSYRTGLQPQHF.

The chain links TRBV4-2 to TRBJ2-7; no clear D gene. Germline CDR1 LGHNA, CDR2 YNFKEQ. Trimming removed 0 bases from V and 3 bases from J, with 12 bases in between. The CDR3 has 15 amino acids. CDR3 protein: CASSQDLTARYEQYF. The CDR3 DNA follows: TGTGCCAGCAGCCAAGATCTTACAGCCCGCTACGAGCAGTACTTC.

The sample holds a few counts of this clone. The chain couples TRBV7-2 to TRBJ1-5, with unresolved D. This CDR3 has 16 residues. V was shortened by 0 bases and J by 3 bases, with 12 bases between the two germline ends. CDR1 is SGHTA and CDR2 is FQGNSA in the germline V gene. CDR3 in DNA: TGTGCCAGCAGCTTAGCGGTGACATCTAACAATCAGCCCCAGCATTTT. Translation: CASSLAVTSNNQPQHF. The complete variable domain, with remaining parts taken from reference TRBV7-2 and TRBJ1-5, reads GAGVSQSPSNKVTEKGKDVELRCDPISGHTALYWYRQSLGQGLEFLIYFQGNSAPDKSGLPSDRFSAERTGGSVSTLTIQRTQQEDSAVYLCASSLAVTSNNQPQHFGDGTRLSIL.